These 17 T cell receptor beta chains were sequenced from one sample in a study of T cells in Graves' hyperthyroidism and ophthalmopathy. Researchers amplified the TCR beta CDR3 regions from RNA transcripts. HTBI primers were used for first-round RT-PCR of the TCR CDR3. TCRdb re-analysed the multiplex PCR reads in MiXCR, keeping a single row per CDR3 protein. This table has 350,000 to 400,000 distinct CDR3 sequences, under 20% appearing once. The sequencing sample was made of blood. Receptors were obtained from a young woman with Graves' hyperthyroidism.

The J gene is TRBJ2-4, the V gene TRBV2; D unclear. The ends were cut back, 6 bases at V and 2 bases at J, with 14 bases in the middle. The CDR3 covers 15 residues. In germline, CDR1 is SNHLY, CDR2 FYNNEI. This CDR3 reads CASRRIPAPKNIQYF. In DNA form, the CDR3 reads TGTGCCAGCAGAAGAATTCCTGCCCCCAAAAACATTCAGTACTTC.

This clonotype showed up many times. The rearrangement links TRBV5-1 to TRBJ1-1, with D possibly being TRBD1 (6 bases). Trimming pared 0 bases from V and 8 bases from J, leaving 14 bases between. This CDR3 spans 14 amino acids. The germline gives CDR1 SGHRS, CDR2 YFSETQ. Here the CDR3 reads CASSLEATTGEAFF. The CDR3 bases are TGCGCCAGCAGCTTGGAGGCTACTACAGGGGAAGCTTTCTTT.

V gene TRBV6-1 combines with J gene TRBJ1-1; TRBD1 might be the D (5 bases). Per germline, CDR1 MNHNS and CDR2 SASEGT. Trimming cost V 4 bases and J 4 bases, with 13 bases left between them. The CDR3 is made up of 14 amino acids. The CDR3: CASSGTKTVTEAFF. CDR3 coding DNA: TGTGCCAGCAGTGGCACCAAGACAGTCACTGAAGCTTTCTTT.

This clonotype was seen ten or more times. The V call is TRBV20-1, the J call TRBJ2-2; D remains unclear. CDR3 length: 12 amino acids. Germline V CDR1 and CDR2: DFQATT, SNEGSKA (reference sequence). Trimming left V 3 bases short and J 7 bases short, with 9 bases between. Here the CDR3 DNA reads TGCAGTGCTAGGCACTCTGGCGGGGAGCTGTTTTTT. It specifies CSARHSGGELFF.

This clonotype was counted at least ten times. CDR3 nucleotide sequence: TGTGCCAGCAGTTACGATAGGGCAAGTAGGCCCCAGCATTTT. Its protein product is CASSYDRASRPQHF. J is TRBJ1-5 and V is TRBV6-2 or TRBV6-3; D call uncertain. With 2 bases removed from V and 9 bases from J, the gap between germline ends came to 14 bases. The CDR3 has 14 amino acids. Per the germline V gene, CDR1 is MNHEY and CDR2 is SVGEGT.

This clonotype has a count of ten or more. This chain links TRBV5-1 with TRBJ2-4; tentatively, D is TRBD2 (5 bases). The V end lost 4 bases, the J end lost 7 bases, and 15 bases lay between the germline ends. Germline-derived CDR1 and CDR2 are SGHRS and YFSETQ. This CDR3 region has 14 residues. In nucleotides, the CDR3 is TGCGCCAGCAGCGAGGGTCCAAAGGCGAACATTCAGTACTTC. It translates to CASSEGPKANIQYF.

This clonotype was counted a few times. This rearrangement joins TRBV11-2 to TRBJ2-3; TRBD1 aligns across 9 bases. Germline V gene lookup returns CDR1 SGHAT and CDR2 FQNNGV. The CDR3 consists of 14 residues. V lost 4 bases and J lost 3; bases outside the gene matches: 2. CDR3 sequence (DNA): TGTGCCAGCAGCTCGGGACAGGGTACAGATACGCAGTATTTT. Translating it yields CASSSGQGTDTQYF.

The chain combines TRBV6-1 with TRBJ1-2, with a possible D match to TRBD1 (5 bases). The CDR3 runs 14 residues. Deletions cut 2 bases from V and 4 bases from J, with 11 bases between. From germline, CDR1 is MNHNS and CDR2 SASEGT. Here the CDR3 reads CASSEHPGPYGYTF. For the CDR3, the DNA is TGTGCCAGCAGTGAACATCCGGGGCCCTATGGCTACACCTTC.

This clonotype showed up many times. The rearrangement uses TRBV20-1 and TRBJ1-1; 8 bases are a match to TRBD1. CDR3 length equals 17 residues. The V segment lost 6 bases and the J segment 4 bases; nucleotides outside the gene matches: 19. CDR1 and CDR2 (germline): DFQATT, SNEGSKA (reference sequence). The CDR3 spells CSAMTGDGAPTGTEAFF. In nucleotides, the CDR3 is TGCAGTGCCATGACAGGGGACGGGGCCCCAACGGGCACTGAAGCTTTCTTT.

This clonotype was detected many times. The rearrangement uses TRBV12-3 or TRBV12-4 and TRBJ1-1; 7 bases agree with TRBD1. The CDR3 has 14 amino acids. The ends lost 5 bases at V and 4 bases at J; junction bases unmatched: 7. CDR3 coding DNA: TGTGCCAGCAGTCCCGACAGGGTGGGCACTGAAGCTTTCTTT. Its translation: CASSPDRVGTEAFF.

This clonotype was counted between two and nine times. A much larger clone lies one base from this, so it may be a read error. V gene TRBV2 combines with J gene TRBJ2-2; a weak D match, TRBD2 (5 bases). The CDR3 consists of 12 residues. CDR1 and CDR2 (germline): SNHLY, FYNNEI. The CDR3 DNA follows: TGTGCCAGCACAGGAGAGGTCGGGGAGCTGTGTTTT. Protein: CASTGEVGELCF. Looking up the rest from reference TRBV2 and TRBJ2-2 gives the full variable domain: EPEVTQTPSHQVTQMGQEVILRCVPISNHLYFYWYRQILGQKVEFLVSFYNNEISEKSEIFDDQFSVERPDGSNFTLKIRSTKLEDSAMYFCASTGEVGELCFGEGSRLTVL.

This clonotype occurred a few times. The chain combines TRBV6-1 with TRBJ2-2; D not resolved. Germline CDR1 reads MNHNS; CDR2 reads SASEGT. The CDR3 extends over 15 amino acids. Deletions cut 6 bases from V and 6 bases from J, with 17 bases between. This CDR3 is CASRSTGPGPGELFF. The DNA for the CDR3 is TGTGCCAGCAGATCAACCGGGCCCGGGCCCGGGGAGCTGTTTTTT.

This clonotype occurred a few times. This sequence joins TRBV3-1 and TRBJ2-5; 7 bases line up with TRBD2. J lost 1 base, V lost 3 bases, and 8 bases had no gene match. Germline V lookup: CDR1 LGHDT, CDR2 YNNKEL (reference sequence). The CDR3 contains 16 residues. The CDR3 loop reads CASSHLWRGSQETQYF. Here the CDR3 DNA reads TGTGCCAGCAGCCATCTCTGGCGGGGGAGCCAAGAGACCCAGTACTTC.

The chain couples TRBV7-2 to TRBJ2-7, with TRBD1 as a possible D gene (5 bases). Germline V gene data show CDR1 as SGHTA and CDR2 as FQGNSA. V gave up 5 bases and J gave up 4 bases, with 15 bases separating them. This CDR3 is 14 amino acids long. CDR3 loop: CASSGKDTDYEQYF. The CDR3 bases are TGTGCCAGCAGCGGAAAGGACACAGATTACGAGCAGTACTTC.

CDR3 bases: TGTGCCAGCAGCCCCGGAGGTCCAGGGGGAGAGGAGCTGTTTTTT. Protein product: CASSPGGPGGEELFF. The chain joins TRBV7-8 to TRBJ2-2, with 7 bases aligning to TRBD1. V was clipped by 5 bases and J by 10 bases; unmatched bases: 13. CDR3 length: 15 amino acids. Germline lookup yields CDR1 SGHVS and CDR2 FQNEAQ.

The sample holds many counts of this clonotype. This chain connects TRBV24-1 to TRBJ2-3; TRBD2 aligns across 12 bases. Losses at the gene ends were 4 bases for V and 0 bases for J; bases not matched to a gene: 13. Germline CDR1 is KGHDR and CDR2 is SFDVKD. This CDR3 comprises 20 residues. For the CDR3, the DNA is TGTGCCACCAGTGACCCAGCGGCCGGACTAGCGGGGCCTAGCACAGATACGCAGTATTTT. This codes for CATSDPAAGLAGPSTDTQYF.

This clonotype was observed many times. The CDR3 protein is CASSDFRTGSNSPLHF. CDR3 DNA sequence: TGTGCCAGCAGTGACTTTCGGACAGGGAGTAATTCACCCCTCCACTTT. The gene calls are TRBV25-1 and TRBJ1-6, with 8 bases fitting TRBD1. From germline, CDR1 is MGHDK and CDR2 SYGVNS. The V gene end was trimmed by 3 bases and the J gene end by 6 bases; junction bases not matched to a gene: 7. The CDR3 totals 16 residues.